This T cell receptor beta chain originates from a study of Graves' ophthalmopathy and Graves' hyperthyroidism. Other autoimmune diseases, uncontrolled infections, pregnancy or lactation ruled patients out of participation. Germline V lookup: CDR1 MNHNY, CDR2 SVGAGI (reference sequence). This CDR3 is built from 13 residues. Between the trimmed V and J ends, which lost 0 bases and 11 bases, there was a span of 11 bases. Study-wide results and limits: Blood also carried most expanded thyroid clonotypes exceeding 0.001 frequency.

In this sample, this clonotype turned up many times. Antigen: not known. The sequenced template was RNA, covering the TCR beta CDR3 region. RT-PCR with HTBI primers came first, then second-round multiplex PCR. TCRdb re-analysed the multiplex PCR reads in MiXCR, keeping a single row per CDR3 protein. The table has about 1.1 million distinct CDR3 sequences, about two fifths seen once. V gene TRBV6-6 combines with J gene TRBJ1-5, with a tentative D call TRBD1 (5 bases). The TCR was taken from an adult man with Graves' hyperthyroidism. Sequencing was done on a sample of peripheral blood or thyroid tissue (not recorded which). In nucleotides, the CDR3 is TGTGCCAGCAGTTACTCGGAGACAGCAGCCCAGCATTTT. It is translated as CASSYSETAAQHF.